A selection of T cell receptor beta chains follows, all from one sample in a study of blood T cell repertoires in COVID-19. Clones were read by immunoSEQ multiplex PCR, and TCRdb kept only the in-frame ones, dropping some. The table lists 500,000 to 600,000 clones, roughly nine tenths of them singletons. The sequenced material came from peripheral blood. These receptors all come from a woman aged 45-60 years with COVID-19, enrolled during active disease. Both conserved end residues are part of each CDR3. D genes are given only for firm matches. Some rows have no size entry. The others give once, few or many, or a class for an expanded clone.

v_gene	abundance	d_gene	j_gene	len	CDR3nt	CDR3aa
TRBV7-3	-	-	TRBJ2-7	13	TGTGCCAGCAGCTTAACCGAACCTAACGAGCAGTACTTC	CASSLTEPNEQYF
TRBV9	-	TRBD1	TRBJ1-2	17	TGTGCCAGCAGCGTAGGCCGGGACAGGAGCCAACTGAATGGCTACACCTTC	CASSVGRDRSQLNGYTF
TRBV29-1	-	TRBD1	TRBJ2-6	14	TGCAGCGTCGGACAGGGGGCTGGGGCCAACGTCCTGACTTTC	CSVGQGAGANVLTF
TRBV2	-	-	TRBJ1-4	14	TGTGCCAGCAGGAGACAGGAAAGTCGTGAAAAACTGTTTTTT	CASRRQESREKLFF
TRBV12-5	-	-	TRBJ2-1	10	TGTGCTAGTGCGGGGAATGAGCAGTTCTTC	CASAGNEQFF
TRBV28	-	TRBD1	TRBJ1-4	13	TGTGCCAGCCGGGACAGGGGCCGAGAAAAACTGTTTTTT	CASRDRGREKLFF
TRBV6-5	-	-	TRBJ1-4	14	TGTGCCAGCGCCCCCCCGGGGTATAATGAAAAACTGTTTTTT	CASAPPGYNEKLFF
TRBV30	-	TRBD2	TRBJ2-7	16	TGTGCCTGGAGAGCTTCAATCCCGGGAGGCCCCTACGAGCAGTACTTC	CAWRASIPGGPYEQYF
TRBV9	-	TRBD1	TRBJ2-7	14	TGTGCCAGCAGCCCCCAGACAGGGGCAGGGGAGCAGTACTTC	CASSPQTGAGEQYF
TRBV6-4	-	TRBD1	TRBJ2-3	15	TGTGCCAGCAGTACCGGGACAGGGGATACAGATACGCAGTATTTT	CASSTGTGDTDTQYF
TRBV24-1	few	-	TRBJ1-6	14	TGTGCCACCGGGGAACGCAGGGTTGGATCACCCCTCCACTTT	CATGERRVGSPLHF
TRBV10-1	-	-	TRBJ1-4	12	TGCGCCAGCAGGCTGGGAGTTGAAAAACTGTTTTTT	CASRLGVEKLFF
TRBV27	few	TRBD1	TRBJ1-3	17	TGTGCCAGCAGTCCTGGGACAGGGGAAAATTTTGGAAACACCATATATTTT	CASSPGTGENFGNTIYF
TRBV10-2	-	-	TRBJ1-1	13	TGCGCCAGCAGTTATGCAGGGGAGACTGAAGCTTTCTTT	CASSYAGETEAFF
TRBV14	-	-	TRBJ2-3	15	TGTGCCAGCAGCCAAGCTGGGGAGATGTACGATACGCAGTATTTT	CASSQAGEMYDTQYF
TRBV29-1	-	-	TRBJ2-5	16	TGCAGCGTTGAAGATCGGTCGGGGGTGTACCAAGAGACCCAGTACTTC	CSVEDRSGVYQETQYF
TRBV5-1	-	TRBD1	TRBJ2-5	15	TGCGCCAGCAGTTCCGGACAGGGCGAACAAGAGACCCAGTACTTC	CASSSGQGEQETQYF
TRBV5-1	-	-	TRBJ2-6	16	TGCGCCAGCAGTTCCCCCACAGGCTCTGGGGCCAACGTCCTGACTTTC	CASSSPTGSGANVLTF
TRBV29-1	-	TRBD1	TRBJ1-1	15	TGCAGCGTTGACTCGGGACAGGCGTTGAACACTGAAGCTTTCTTT	CSVDSGQALNTEAFF
TRBV28	-	-	TRBJ2-1	13	TGTGCCAGCAGTCCCCCGTCCTACAATGAGCAGTTCTTC	CASSPPSYNEQFF
TRBV19	-	TRBD1	TRBJ1-5	15	TGTGCCAGTAGTACGGAAAGGGCAGGGGGCCAGCCCCAGCATTTT	CASSTERAGGQPQHF
TRBV19	-	-	TRBJ1-6	15	TGTGCCAGTAGTATAGGCAGGGTTGACAATTCACCCCTCCACTTT	CASSIGRVDNSPLHF
TRBV28	-	-	TRBJ1-2	12	TGTGCCAGCCTAACAGTTAACTATGGCTACACCTTC	CASLTVNYGYTF
TRBV6-5	-	-	TRBJ1-2	14	TGTGCCAGCAGTTACTCGGCAGGGGACTATGGCTACACCTTC	CASSYSAGDYGYTF
TRBV24-1	-	-	TRBJ1-5	12	TGTGCCACCAGTGACCTGAATCAGCCCCAGCATTTT	CATSDLNQPQHF
TRBV2	-	-	TRBJ1-4	16	TGTGCCAGCAGTGACGAGGGACACACCCCGGGAGAAAAACTGTTTTTT	CASSDEGHTPGEKLFF
TRBV6-5	-	-	TRBJ1-1	14	TGTGCCAGCAGTTACGAGGGATTGAACACTGAAGCTTTCTTT	CASSYEGLNTEAFF
TRBV4-2	-	TRBD1	TRBJ2-3	16	TGTGCCAGCAGCCTGGTAGGGGGCTCCCCCGGAGATACGCAGTATTTT	CASSLVGGSPGDTQYF
TRBV5-1	-	-	TRBJ1-2	12	TGCGCCAGCAGCTCAGGATCCCATGGCTACACCTTC	CASSSGSHGYTF
TRBV11-2	-	TRBD1	TRBJ1-1	16	TGTGCCAGCAGCGTAGGTGCAGGGGGCGCGGGCACTGAAGCTTTCTTT	CASSVGAGGAGTEAFF
TRBV7-2	-	-	TRBJ1-1	15	TGTGCCAGCAGCACGCAAGGGGGTTTCCACACTGAAGCTTTCTTT	CASSTQGGFHTEAFF
TRBV10-3	-	-	TRBJ2-5	14	TGTGCCATCAGTGAGTTTGAGGGAACGGAGACCCAGTACTTC	CAISEFEGTETQYF
TRBV5-1	-	TRBD1	TRBJ1-2	13	TGCGCCAGCAGCCCGGACAGGGGCGAAGGCTACACCTTC	CASSPDRGEGYTF
TRBV14	-	TRBD2	TRBJ2-3	17	TGTGCCAGCAGCCCGAGGACTAGCGGGGGGGCTGAATATACGCAGTATTTT	CASSPRTSGGAEYTQYF
TRBV4-1	-	TRBD1	TRBJ2-7	16	TGCGCCAGCAGCCAAGGTACCGGGACAGGGGCCTACGAGCAGTACTTC	CASSQGTGTGAYEQYF
TRBV5-4	-	-	TRBJ2-3	15	TGTGCCAGCAGGGACTACACTGCTAGCACAGATACGCAGTATTTT	CASRDYTASTDTQYF
TRBV6-5	-	TRBD1	TRBJ1-2	15	TGTGCCAGCAGCCGCCTGGGACAGGGAAACTATGGCTACACCTTC	CASSRLGQGNYGYTF
TRBV10-3	-	-	TRBJ1-1	14	TGTGCCATCAGTGATGGCGAGGGGAACACTGAAGCTTTCTTT	CAISDGEGNTEAFF
TRBV6-5	-	TRBD1	TRBJ1-1	14	TGTGCCAGCAGTTACACCGGGACAGATAATGAAGCTTTCTTT	CASSYTGTDNEAFF
TRBV19	-	-	TRBJ2-1	14	TGTGCCAGTAGTATATTTAAAGGGGGCAATGAGCAGTTCTTC	CASSIFKGGNEQFF
TRBV9	-	TRBD1	TRBJ1-4	14	TGTGCCAGCAGCGCCGGGACAGGGGATGAAAAACTGTTTTTT	CASSAGTGDEKLFF
TRBV24-1	once	TRBD1	TRBJ2-1	12	TGTGCCACCAGTGATGAGGGACAGGGACTGTTCTTC	CATSDEGQGLFF
TRBV6-5	-	-	TRBJ1-1	15	TGTGCCAGCAGTTACTCCTTCGCGAGGAACACTGAAGCTTTCTTT	CASSYSFARNTEAFF
TRBV4-2	-	TRBD2	TRBJ2-3	16	TGTGCCAGCAGTCAAGCGGGGGGCGCTAGCACAGATACGCAGTATTTT	CASSQAGGASTDTQYF
TRBV30	-	-	TRBJ2-7	15	TGTGCCTGGAGTCAAGTTGGAGTGACGGGGGACGAGCAGTACTTC	CAWSQVGVTGDEQYF
TRBV19	-	TRBD1	TRBJ1-5	15	TGTGCCAGTAGTAAGGACAGGGGGTGGGACCAGCCCCAGCATTTT	CASSKDRGWDQPQHF
TRBV11-2	-	TRBD1	TRBJ1-2	14	TGTGCCAGCAGCGAAGACAGGGGGTACTATGGCTACACCTTC	CASSEDRGYYGYTF
TRBV6-1	-	-	TRBJ1-1	15	TGTGCCAGCAGTGAATTATGGCAGGCCAAGGCTGAAGCTTTCTTT	CASSELWQAKAEAFF
TRBV5-1	-	-	TRBJ1-6	13	TGCGCCAGCAGCTTGGACGGGGGTTCACCCCTCCACTTT	CASSLDGGSPLHF
TRBV29-1	few	TRBD1	TRBJ2-2	13	TGCAGCGTCAATCGACAGGGAACCGGGGAGCTGTTTTTT	CSVNRQGTGELFF
TRBV5-1	-	TRBD1	TRBJ2-3	16	TGCGCCAGCAGCTTGGAATCAGGGGGCGTCACGGATACGCAGTATTTT	CASSLESGGVTDTQYF